These 11 T cell receptor beta chains were all obtained from the same sample, sequenced in a study of blood T cell repertoires in COVID-19. Generated by immunoSEQ multiplex PCR, the TCRdb table keeps only in-frame clones and is missing some. The data show some 200,000 clones, about 80% seen once. Specimen: peripheral blood. The receptors come from a woman in her 70s with acute or convalescent COVID-19.

V usage is TRBV6-1 and J usage is TRBJ1-2, with D perhaps matching TRBD1 (6 bases). The CDR3 runs to 16 residues. The ends were cut back, 4 bases at V and 1 base at J, with 16 bases in the middle. Germline CDR1 reads MNHNS; CDR2 reads SASEGT. CDR3: CASSANTGLFNYGYTF. CDR3 nucleotides: TGTGCCAGCAGTGCAAATACAGGGCTTTTTAACTATGGCTACACCTTC.

J is TRBJ1-2 and V is TRBV3-1 (or the pseudogene TRBV3-2); 7 bases fit TRBD1. The CDR3 totals 15 residues. V dropped 4 bases and J dropped 0; count of bases not matched to a gene: 5. Germline CDR1 LGHDT, CDR2 YNNKEL (reference sequence). This chain's CDR3 is CASSLRQGSNYGYTF. CDR3 DNA sequence: TGTGCCAGCAGCCTCCGACAGGGATCTAACTATGGCTACACCTTC.

V is TRBV19 and J is TRBJ2-2, with D uncertain. Deletions cut 3 bases from V and 0 bases from J, with 5 bases between. This CDR3 comprises 14 residues. CDR1 and CDR2 from the germline V gene are LNHDA and SQIVND (reference sequence). The DNA of the CDR3 is TGTGCCAGTAGTATTAATGCGAACACCGGGGAGCTGTTTTTT. It codes for CASSINANTGELFF.

This clone showed up just a few times. CDR3 sequence: CASSLKTGLTNEKLFF. CDR3 DNA: TGTGCCAGCAGCCTCAAAACGGGACTTACGAATGAAAAACTGTTTTTT. The V and J genes are TRBV5-6 and TRBJ1-4, with D possibly TRBD1 on 5 matching bases. This CDR3 comprises 16 residues. Trimming removed 4 bases at V and 5 bases at J, with 18 bases between. Per germline, CDR1 SGHDT and CDR2 YYEEEE.

V gene TRBV5-1 combines with J gene TRBJ2-1; 12 positions match TRBD1. The CDR3 consists of 15 residues. Germline lookup yields CDR1 SGHRS and CDR2 YFSETQ. J was trimmed by 6 bases and V by 3 bases; bases with no gene match: 4. DNA of the CDR3: TGCGCCAGCAGCTACGGGACAGGGGGCTTCAATGAGCAGTTCTTC. Encoded protein: CASSYGTGGFNEQFF.

The rearrangement uses TRBV29-1 and TRBJ1-2, with TRBD1 matching over 8 bases. Unmatched junction bases numbered 15, after V lost 2 bases and J lost 7 bases. Germline CDR1 SQVTM, CDR2 ANQGSEA. CDR3 length: 16 amino acids. The CDR3 spells CSVERSQGAQFRGYTF. Here the CDR3 DNA reads TGCAGCGTTGAAAGATCGCAGGGGGCGCAGTTTCGTGGCTACACCTTC.

This clone came up a few times. In DNA, the CDR3 is TGTGCCAGCAGTGAGGGTAGCGGGAGGACACTTTCCTACGAGCAGTACTTC. Residues: CASSEGSGRTLSYEQYF. The chain uses TRBV2 and TRBJ2-7, with 10 bases fitting TRBD2. The germline V gene has CDR1 SNHLY and CDR2 FYNNEI. V dropped 3 bases and J dropped 1; count of bases not matched to a gene: 9. CDR3 length equals 17 residues.

The J gene is TRBJ2-3, the V gene TRBV25-1; 8 bases map to TRBD2. The length of the CDR3 is 16 residues. The trim removed 4 bases at V and 4 bases at J, leaving 10 bases unmatched. CDR1 is MGHDK and CDR2 is SYGVNS in the germline V gene. This chain's CDR3 is CASSALGGVWPDTQYF. The DNA for the CDR3 is TGTGCCAGCAGTGCCCTCGGGGGGGTTTGGCCAGATACGCAGTATTTT.

This chain uses TRBV6-1 with TRBJ1-5; D is unresolved. This CDR3 has 16 residues. V gave up 4 bases and J gave up 1 base, with 14 bases separating them. The germline V gene encodes CDR1 MNHNS and CDR2 SASEGT. Here the CDR3 DNA reads TGTGCCAGCAGTGTCCAGCTTGGAGGGAGCAATCAGCCCCAGCATTTT. This codes for CASSVQLGGSNQPQHF.

This rearrangement joins TRBV6-5 to TRBJ2-5; no clear D gene. Trimming shortened V by 6 bases and J by 5 bases, and 13 bases separated the two germline ends. This CDR3 has 13 amino acids. Germline V CDR1 and CDR2: MNHEY, SVGAGI. The CDR3 sequence: CASRPDTTETQYF. The DNA for the CDR3 is TGTGCCAGCAGGCCCGACACAACGGAGACCCAGTACTTC.

V gene TRBV25-1 combines with J gene TRBJ1-4, with D perhaps TRBD1 (5 bases). CDR3 size: 14 residues. CDR1 and CDR2 (germline): MGHDK, SYGVNS. V shed 3 bases and J shed 4 bases, with 9 bases lying between them. The CDR3 spells CASSEVRDNEKLFF. The DNA of the CDR3 is TGTGCCAGCAGTGAGGTCAGGGATAATGAAAAACTGTTTTTT.